The sequence of this TCR beta chain was determined in a study of blood T cells in healthy people across ages. General observations from the study: A roughly linear fall in TCR beta diversity per million T cells was seen with increasing age.

PCR was performed a second time for 7 to 11 cycles using a sample-barcoded 5' primer and a J-beta primer mix. Sequencing yielded, for each sample, at least 3 million paired-end reads carrying CDR3. TCRdb reprocessed the 5' RACE reads with MiXCR, giving one entry per CDR3 protein. Altogether hundreds of thousands of distinct CDR3 sequences are present, over 25% being singletons, with the ten largest covering under 4.5%. Worth noting for this clonotype: Its matching antigen is unknown.

This sample was shared with a second study, whose subject was T cells of mothers and their children.

Sequencing used blood. This sequence was found in a boy aged 2 to 9 in good health.

CDR3 in DNA: TGTGCCAGCAGTCCAACAGGGACTGGAAACACCATATATTTT. Its protein is CASSPTGTGNTIYF. This chain joins TRBV27 and TRBJ1-3; tentatively, D is TRBD1 (6 bases). CDR1 is MNHEY and CDR2 is SMNVEV in the germline V gene (reference sequence). V was cut by 5 bases and J by 2 bases, with 10 bases left in between. This CDR3 contains 14 residues.